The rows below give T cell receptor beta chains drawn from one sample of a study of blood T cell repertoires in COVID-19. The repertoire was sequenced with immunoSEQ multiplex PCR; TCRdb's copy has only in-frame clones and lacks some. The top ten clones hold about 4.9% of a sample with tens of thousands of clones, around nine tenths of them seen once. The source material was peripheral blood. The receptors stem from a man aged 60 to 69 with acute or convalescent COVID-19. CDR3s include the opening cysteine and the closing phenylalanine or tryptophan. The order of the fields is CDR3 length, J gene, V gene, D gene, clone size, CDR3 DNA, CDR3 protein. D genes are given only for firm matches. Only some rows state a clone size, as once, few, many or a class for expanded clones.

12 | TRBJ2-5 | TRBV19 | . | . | TGTGCCAGTAGGGACAGTCCGGGGACCCAGTACTTC | CASRDSPGTQYF
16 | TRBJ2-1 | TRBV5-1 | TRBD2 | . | TGCGCCAGCAGCACGCGACTAGCGGGAGGTGGTAATGAGCAGTTCTTC | CASSTRLAGGGNEQFF
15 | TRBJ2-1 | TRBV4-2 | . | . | TGTGCCAGCAGCCAACCCGGGACTTGGTCGATCGAGCAGTTCTTC | CASSQPGTWSIEQFF
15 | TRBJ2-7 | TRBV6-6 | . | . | TGTGCCAGCAGTTACGAGCGGGTCCTTACCTACGAGCAGTACTTC | CASSYERVLTYEQYF
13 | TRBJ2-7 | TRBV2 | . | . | TGTGCCAGCAGTGTGGGCAGAGCCGCTGGGCAGTACTTC | CASSVGRAAGQYF
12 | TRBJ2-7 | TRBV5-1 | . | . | TGCGCCAGCAGCTTGAGGGGCTACGAGCAGTACTTC | CASSLRGYEQYF
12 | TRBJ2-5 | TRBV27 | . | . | TGTGCCAGCAGTTTAAGGGGGGGGACCCAGTACTTC | CASSLRGGTQYF
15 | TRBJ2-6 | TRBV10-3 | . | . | TGTGCCATCAGTGGGACAGTCTCTGGGGCCAACGTCCTGACTTTC | CAISGTVSGANVLTF
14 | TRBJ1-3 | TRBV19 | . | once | TGTGCCAGTCCATCCCCAGGGCTCGGAAACACCATATATTTT | CASPSPGLGNTIYF
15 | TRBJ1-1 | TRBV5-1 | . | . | TGCGCCAGCAGCGGAATTACCGGACTTGGCACTGAAGCTTTCTTT | CASSGITGLGTEAFF
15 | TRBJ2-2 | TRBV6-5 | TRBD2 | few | TGTGCCAGCAGGAGAGGGACTAGCGGCACCGGGGAGCTGTTTTTT | CASRRGTSGTGELFF
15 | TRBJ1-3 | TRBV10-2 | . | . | TGCGCCAGCAGTGAGTTGGGCAGATTTGGAAACACCATATATTTT | CASSELGRFGNTIYF
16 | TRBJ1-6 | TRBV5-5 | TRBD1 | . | TGTGCCAGCAGCTTGCCAACAGGGGGACGGAATTCACCCCTCCACTTT | CASSLPTGGRNSPLHF
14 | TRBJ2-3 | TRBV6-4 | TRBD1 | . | TGTGCCAGCAGTGCGGGACAGGGGGCGCGTACGCAGTATTTT | CASSAGQGARTQYF
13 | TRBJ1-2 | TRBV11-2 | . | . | TGTGCCAGCAGCCTGATTGGCAACTATGGCTACACCTTC | CASSLIGNYGYTF
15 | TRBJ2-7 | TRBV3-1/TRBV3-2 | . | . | TGTGCCAGCAGCCCGGGACTTAACGGGTTGGACGAGCAGTACTTC | CASSPGLNGLDEQYF
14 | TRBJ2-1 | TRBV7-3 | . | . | TGTGCCAGCAGACGCCGGAGGGCCCACGATGAGCAGTTCTTC | CASRRRRAHDEQFF
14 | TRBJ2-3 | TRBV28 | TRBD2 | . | TGTGCCAGCAGTAGCGGGAGTACCACAGATACGCAGTATTTT | CASSSGSTTDTQYF
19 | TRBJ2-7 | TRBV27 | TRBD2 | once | TGTGCCAGCAGTGATGTTAGAGGCCCGGGGGGGTTCGGCCCTTACGAGCAGTACTTC | CASSDVRGPGGFGPYEQYF
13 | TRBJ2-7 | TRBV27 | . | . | TGTGCCAGCAGTTTAAGCCCATCCTACGAGCAGTACTTC | CASSLSPSYEQYF
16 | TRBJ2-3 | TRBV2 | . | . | TGTGCCAGCGCGATGGGCCCAGCCTACAGTGGGGATACGCAGTATTTT | CASAMGPAYSGDTQYF
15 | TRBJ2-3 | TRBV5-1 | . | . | TGCGCCAGCAGCTTGGGATGGGGCGAGTCAGATACGCAGTATTTT | CASSLGWGESDTQYF
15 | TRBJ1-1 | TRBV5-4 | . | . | TGTGCCAGCAGCTTGGTCAGGGATTTCAACACTGAAGCTTTCTTT | CASSLVRDFNTEAFF
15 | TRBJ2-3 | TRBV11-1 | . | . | TGTGCCAGCAGCTTATTAACCGGGGACACAGATACGCAGTATTTT | CASSLLTGDTDTQYF
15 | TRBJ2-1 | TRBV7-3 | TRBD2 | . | TGTGCCAGCAGCTCACAACTAGCGGGAGTCAATGAGCAGTTCTTC | CASSSQLAGVNEQFF
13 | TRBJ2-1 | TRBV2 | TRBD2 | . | TGTGCCAGCACTGGACTAGCGGACAATGAGCAGTTCTTC | CASTGLADNEQFF
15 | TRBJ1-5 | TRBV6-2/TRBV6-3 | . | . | TGTGCCAGCAGTTACTCCGAACAGGTGGGGAACTTCAAGCATTTT | CASSYSEQVGNFKHF
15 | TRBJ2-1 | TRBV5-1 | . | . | TGCGCCAGCAGCCGCTCGGGAGTAAGAGGCTATGAGCAGTTCTTC | CASSRSGVRGYEQFF
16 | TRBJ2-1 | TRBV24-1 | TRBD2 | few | TGTGCCACCAGTGATCCAGCGGGAGGGGGGTCGAATGAGCAGTTCTTC | CATSDPAGGGSNEQFF
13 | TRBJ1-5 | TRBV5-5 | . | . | TGTGCCAGCAGCTTGGAAGGCCCGGGGCCCCAGCATTTT | CASSLEGPGPQHF
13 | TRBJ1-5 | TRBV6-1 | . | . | TGTGCCAGCAGTGAACTTCGGAATCAGCCCCAGCATTTT | CASSELRNQPQHF
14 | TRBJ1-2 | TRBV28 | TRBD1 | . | TGTGCCAGCAGGACCGGGACAGTACCTATGGACTACACCTTC | CASRTGTVPMDYTF